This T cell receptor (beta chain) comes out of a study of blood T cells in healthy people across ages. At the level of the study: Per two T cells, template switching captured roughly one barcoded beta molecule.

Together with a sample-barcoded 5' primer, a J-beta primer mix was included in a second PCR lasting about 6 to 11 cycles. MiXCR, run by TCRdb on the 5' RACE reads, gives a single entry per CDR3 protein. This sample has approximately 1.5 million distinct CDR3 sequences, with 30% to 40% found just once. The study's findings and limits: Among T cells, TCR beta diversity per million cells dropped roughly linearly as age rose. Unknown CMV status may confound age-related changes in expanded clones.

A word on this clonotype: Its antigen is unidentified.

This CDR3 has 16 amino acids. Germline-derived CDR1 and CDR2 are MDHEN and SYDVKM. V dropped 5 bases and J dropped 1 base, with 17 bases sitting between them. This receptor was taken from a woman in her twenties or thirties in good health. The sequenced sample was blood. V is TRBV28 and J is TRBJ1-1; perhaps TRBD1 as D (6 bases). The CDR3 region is CASSIPGHITNTEAFF. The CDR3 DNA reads TGTGCCAGCAGTATTCCGGGACATATAACGAACACTGAAGCTTTCTTT.